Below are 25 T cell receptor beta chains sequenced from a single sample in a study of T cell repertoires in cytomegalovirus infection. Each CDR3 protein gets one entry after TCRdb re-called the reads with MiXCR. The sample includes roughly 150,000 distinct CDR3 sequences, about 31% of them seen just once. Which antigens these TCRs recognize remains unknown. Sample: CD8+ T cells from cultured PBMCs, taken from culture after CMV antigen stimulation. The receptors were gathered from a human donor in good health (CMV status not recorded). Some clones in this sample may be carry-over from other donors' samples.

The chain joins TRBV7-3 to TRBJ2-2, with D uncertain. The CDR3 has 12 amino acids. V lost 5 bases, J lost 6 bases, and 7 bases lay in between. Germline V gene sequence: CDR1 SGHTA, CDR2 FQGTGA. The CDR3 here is CASSQGSGELFF. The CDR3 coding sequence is TGTGCCAGCAGCCAAGGGTCCGGGGAGCTGTTTTTT.

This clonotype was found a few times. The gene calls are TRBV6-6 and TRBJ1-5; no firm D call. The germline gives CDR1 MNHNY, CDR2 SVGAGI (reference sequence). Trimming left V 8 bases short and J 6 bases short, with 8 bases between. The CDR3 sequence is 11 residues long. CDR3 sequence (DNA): TGTGCCAGCGGGGAGGCTCAGCCCCAGCATTTT. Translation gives CASGEAQPQHF.

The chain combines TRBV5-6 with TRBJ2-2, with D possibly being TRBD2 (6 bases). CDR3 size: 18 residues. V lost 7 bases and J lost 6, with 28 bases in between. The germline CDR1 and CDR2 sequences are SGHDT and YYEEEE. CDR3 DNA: TGTGCCAGCTGCATAACCATCGGGGAGCGGAGGGAGGCCGGGGAGCTGTTTTTT. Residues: CASCITIGERREAGELFF.

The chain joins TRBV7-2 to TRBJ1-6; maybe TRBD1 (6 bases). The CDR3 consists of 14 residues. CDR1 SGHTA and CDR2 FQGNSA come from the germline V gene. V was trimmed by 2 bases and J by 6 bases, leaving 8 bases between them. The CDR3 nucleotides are TGTGCCAGCAGCTTAATACAGGGTAATTCACCCCTCCACTTT. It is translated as CASSLIQGNSPLHF. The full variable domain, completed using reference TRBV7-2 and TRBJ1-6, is GAGVSQSPSNKVTEKGKDVELRCDPISGHTALYWYRQSLGQGLEFLIYFQGNSAPDKSGLPSDRFSAERTGGSVSTLTIQRTQQEDSAVYLCASSLIQGNSPLHFGNGTRLTVT.

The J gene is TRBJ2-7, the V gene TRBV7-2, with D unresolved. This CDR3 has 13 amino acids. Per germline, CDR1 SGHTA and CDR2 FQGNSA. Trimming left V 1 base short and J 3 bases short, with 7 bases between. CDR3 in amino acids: CASSLVDDYEQYF. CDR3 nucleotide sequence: TGTGCCAGCAGCTTAGTGGATGACTACGAGCAGTACTTC.

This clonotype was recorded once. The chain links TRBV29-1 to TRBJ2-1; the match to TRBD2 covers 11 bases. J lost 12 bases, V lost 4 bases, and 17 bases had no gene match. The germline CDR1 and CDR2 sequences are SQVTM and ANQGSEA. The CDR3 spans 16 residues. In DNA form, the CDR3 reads TGCAGCGTTGGCCCCGGCTTGGCTAGCGGGGGGCGGGGGCAGTTCTTC. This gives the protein CSVGPGLASGGRGQFF.

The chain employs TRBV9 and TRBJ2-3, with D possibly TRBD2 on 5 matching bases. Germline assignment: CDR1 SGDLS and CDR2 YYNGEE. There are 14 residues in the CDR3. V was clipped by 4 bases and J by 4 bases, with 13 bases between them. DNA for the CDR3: TGTGCCAGCAGCTCCCGGACTGACCCAGATACGCAGTATTTT. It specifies CASSSRTDPDTQYF.

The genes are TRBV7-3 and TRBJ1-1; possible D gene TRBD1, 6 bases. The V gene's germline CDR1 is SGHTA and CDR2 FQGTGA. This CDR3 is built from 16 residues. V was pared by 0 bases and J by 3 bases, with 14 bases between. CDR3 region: CASSLTNRVAYTEAFF. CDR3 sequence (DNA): TGTGCCAGCAGCTTAACAAACAGGGTAGCATACACTGAAGCTTTCTTT. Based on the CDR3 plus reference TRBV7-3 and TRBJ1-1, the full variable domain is GAGVSQTPSNKVTEKGKYVELRCDPISGHTALYWYRQSLGQGPEFLIYFQGTGAADDSGLPNDRFFAVRPEGSVSTLKIQRTERGDSAVYLCASSLTNRVAYTEAFFGQGTRLTVV.

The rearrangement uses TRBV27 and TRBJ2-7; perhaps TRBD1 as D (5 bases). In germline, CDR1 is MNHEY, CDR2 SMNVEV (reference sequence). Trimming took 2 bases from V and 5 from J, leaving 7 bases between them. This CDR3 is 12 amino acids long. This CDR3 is CASSLGAHEQYF. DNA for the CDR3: TGTGCCAGCAGTTTAGGGGCGCACGAGCAGTACTTC.

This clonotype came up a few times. The CDR3 region is CASTRTNEKLFF. CDR3 nucleotides: TGTGCCAGCACGCGGACTAATGAAAAACTGTTTTTT. The V and J genes are TRBV7-2 and TRBJ1-4; no reliable D call. The ends were cut back, 7 bases at V and 2 bases at J, with 5 bases in the middle. Germline CDR1 SGHTA, CDR2 FQGNSA. This CDR3 comprises 12 residues.

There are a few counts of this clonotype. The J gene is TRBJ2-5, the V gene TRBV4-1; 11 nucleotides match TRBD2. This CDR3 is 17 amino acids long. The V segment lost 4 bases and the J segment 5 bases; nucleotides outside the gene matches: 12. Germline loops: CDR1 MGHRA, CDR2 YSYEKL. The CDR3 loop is CASSLLTSGGAAETQYF. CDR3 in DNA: TGCGCCAGCAGCCTCTTAACTAGCGGGGGTGCGGCGGAGACCCAGTACTTC.

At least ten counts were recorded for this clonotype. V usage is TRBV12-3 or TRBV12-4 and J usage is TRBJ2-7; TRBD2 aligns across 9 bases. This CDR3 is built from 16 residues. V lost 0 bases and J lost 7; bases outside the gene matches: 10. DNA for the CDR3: TGTGCCAGCAGTTTAGCGCTCGGGACTAGCCGCGGGGAGCAGTACTTC. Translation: CASSLALGTSRGEQYF.

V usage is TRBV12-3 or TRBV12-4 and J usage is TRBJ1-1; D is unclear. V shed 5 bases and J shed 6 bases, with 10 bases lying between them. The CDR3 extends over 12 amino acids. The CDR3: CASSIPGPEAFF. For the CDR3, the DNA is TGTGCCAGCAGTATACCCGGCCCTGAAGCTTTCTTT.

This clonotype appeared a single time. DNA for the CDR3: TGTGCCAGCAGCGCATCTGGGCAGAGGGGCAATCAGCCCCAGCATTTT. Its translation is CASSASGQRGNQPQHF. V and J are TRBV7-6 and TRBJ1-5; D is ambiguous. Trimming cost V 5 bases and J 2 bases, with 16 bases left between them. Germline loops: CDR1 SGHVS, CDR2 FNYEAQ. This CDR3 comprises 16 residues.

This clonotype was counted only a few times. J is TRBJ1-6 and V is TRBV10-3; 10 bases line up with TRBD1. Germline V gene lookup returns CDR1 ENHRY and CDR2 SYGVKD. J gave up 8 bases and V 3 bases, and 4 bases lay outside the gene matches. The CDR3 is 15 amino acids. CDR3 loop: CAISDQGQGYSPLHF. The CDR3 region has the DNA TGTGCCATCAGTGATCAGGGACAGGGGTATTCACCCCTCCACTTT.

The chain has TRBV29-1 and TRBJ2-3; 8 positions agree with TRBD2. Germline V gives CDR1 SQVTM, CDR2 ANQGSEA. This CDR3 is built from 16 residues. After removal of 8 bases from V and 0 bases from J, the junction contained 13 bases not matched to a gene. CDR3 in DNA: TGCAGCTCCGGGGGGGACTACCCCACTAGCACAGATACGCAGTATTTT. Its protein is CSSGGDYPTSTDTQYF.

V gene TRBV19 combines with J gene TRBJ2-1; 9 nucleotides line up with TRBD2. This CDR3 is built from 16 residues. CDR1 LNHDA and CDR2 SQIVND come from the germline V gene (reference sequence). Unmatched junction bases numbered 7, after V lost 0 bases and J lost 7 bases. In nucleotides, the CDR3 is TGTGCCAGTAGTATAGACCTAGCGGGGTTTCGGAATGAGCAGTTCTTC. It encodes CASSIDLAGFRNEQFF.

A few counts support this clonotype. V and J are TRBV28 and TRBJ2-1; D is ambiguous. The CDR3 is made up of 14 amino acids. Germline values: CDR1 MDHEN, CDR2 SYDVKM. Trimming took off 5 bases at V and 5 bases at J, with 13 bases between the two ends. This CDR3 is CASSSRVRNNEQFF. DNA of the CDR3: TGTGCCAGCAGTAGCAGAGTTAGGAACAATGAGCAGTTCTTC.

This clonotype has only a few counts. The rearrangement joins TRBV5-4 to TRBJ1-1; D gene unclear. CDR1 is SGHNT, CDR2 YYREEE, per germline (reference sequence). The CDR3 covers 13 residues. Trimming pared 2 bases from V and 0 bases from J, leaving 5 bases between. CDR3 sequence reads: CASSLPMNTEAFF. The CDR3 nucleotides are TGTGCCAGCAGCTTACCGATGAACACTGAAGCTTTCTTT.

CDR3 loop: CASSINRGVNEQFF. DNA of the CDR3: TGTGCCAGCAGCATAAACAGGGGAGTCAATGAGCAGTTCTTC. The chain joins TRBV11-2 to TRBJ2-1, with 7 bases that match TRBD1. The CDR3 covers 14 residues. V shed 5 bases, J shed 6 bases, and the junction held 7 bases outside the gene matches. The V gene's germline CDR1 is SGHAT and CDR2 FQNNGV.

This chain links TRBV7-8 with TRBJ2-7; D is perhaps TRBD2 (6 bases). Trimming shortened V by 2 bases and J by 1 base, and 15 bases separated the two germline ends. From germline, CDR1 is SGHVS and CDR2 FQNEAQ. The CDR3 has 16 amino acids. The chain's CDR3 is CASSLFRSGESYEQYF. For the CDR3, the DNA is TGTGCCAGCAGCTTATTTCGGTCGGGGGAGTCCTACGAGCAGTACTTC.

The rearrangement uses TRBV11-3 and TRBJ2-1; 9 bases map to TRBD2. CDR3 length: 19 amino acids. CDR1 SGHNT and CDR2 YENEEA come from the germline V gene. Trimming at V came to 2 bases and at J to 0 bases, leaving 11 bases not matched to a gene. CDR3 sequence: CASSLRVSGGASSYNEQFF. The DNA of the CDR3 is TGTGCCAGCAGCTTACGGGTTAGCGGGGGTGCGAGCTCCTACAATGAGCAGTTCTTC.

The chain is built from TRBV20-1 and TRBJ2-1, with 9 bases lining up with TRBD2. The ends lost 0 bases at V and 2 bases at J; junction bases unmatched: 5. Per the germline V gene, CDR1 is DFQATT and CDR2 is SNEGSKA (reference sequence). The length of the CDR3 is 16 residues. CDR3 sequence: CSARDYPSGTYNEQFF. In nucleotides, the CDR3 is TGCAGTGCTAGAGATTACCCTAGCGGGACCTACAATGAGCAGTTCTTC.

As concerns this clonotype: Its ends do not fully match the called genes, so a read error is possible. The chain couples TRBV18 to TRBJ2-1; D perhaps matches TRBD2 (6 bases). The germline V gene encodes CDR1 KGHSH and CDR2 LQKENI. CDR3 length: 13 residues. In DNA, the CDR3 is TGTGTCAGCTCCCTCGGAGGGGAGAATGAGCAGTTCTTC. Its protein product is CVSSLGGENEQFF.

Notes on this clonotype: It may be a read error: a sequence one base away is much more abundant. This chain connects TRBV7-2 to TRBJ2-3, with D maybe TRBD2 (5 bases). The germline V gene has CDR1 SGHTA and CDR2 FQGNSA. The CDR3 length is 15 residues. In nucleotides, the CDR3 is TGTGCCAGCAGCTTAGTTACGGGGAGCATAGATACGCAGTATTTT. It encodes CASSLVTGSIDTQYF.